The clone carrying this T cell receptor (beta chain) was recorded once. This entry is derived from a study of blood T cell repertoires in COVID-19. About the study: The cDNA or gDNA used as material had been derived from T cells, B-cell-depleted T cells, or PBMCs.

With 2 bases clipped from V and 8 bases from J, the junction kept 8 bases outside the gene matches. Germline values: CDR1 MNHEY, CDR2 SVGAGI. The CDR3 extends over 15 amino acids. Data came from immunoSEQ multiplex PCR; TCRdb stores just in-frame clones and leaves some out. The table has about 170,000 clones, roughly 80% seen once; the top ten hold more than 12%. The rearrangement links TRBV6-5 to TRBJ1-4, with 7 bases matching TRBD1. The clonotype was recovered from a woman in her sixties or seventies with COVID-19, enrolled during active disease. Sample: peripheral blood. CDR3 bases: TGTGCCAGCAGTTACCCCACAGGGGTGGGGGAAAAACTGTTTTTT. Its protein is CASSYPTGVGEKLFF.